The clone carrying this TCR beta chain has ten or more counts. These data come from a study of spatial heterogeneity in lung cancer. Study as a whole: Detection consistently captured more beta-chain sequences than alpha-chain sequences.

Germline assignment: CDR1 SGDLS and CDR2 YYNGEE. The CDR3 is made up of 12 amino acids. V lost 6 bases to trimming and J lost 4 bases, with 10 bases between them. Every TCR cDNA molecule carried a tag that served as a unique molecular identifier. TCRdb called the 5' RACE reads again in MiXCR, with one record for every CDR3 protein. The sample records more than 30,000 distinct CDR3 sequences, approximately 5.2% being singletons. Time point defined: sample taken at primary tumor resection. A total of around 67 untreated early-stage non-small cell lung cancer patients served as donors. Researchers sequenced whole RNA taken from tumor, nontumor lung or frozen PBMC without sorting.

V is TRBV9 and J is TRBJ2-5, with D possibly matching TRBD1 (5 bases). Source: PBMCs, taken at surgery. This TCR was recovered from a female donor with early-stage non-small cell lung cancer. The CDR3 region is CASNQGGETQYF. The CDR3 DNA sequence: TGTGCCAGCAACCAGGGTGGAGAGACCCAGTACTTC.